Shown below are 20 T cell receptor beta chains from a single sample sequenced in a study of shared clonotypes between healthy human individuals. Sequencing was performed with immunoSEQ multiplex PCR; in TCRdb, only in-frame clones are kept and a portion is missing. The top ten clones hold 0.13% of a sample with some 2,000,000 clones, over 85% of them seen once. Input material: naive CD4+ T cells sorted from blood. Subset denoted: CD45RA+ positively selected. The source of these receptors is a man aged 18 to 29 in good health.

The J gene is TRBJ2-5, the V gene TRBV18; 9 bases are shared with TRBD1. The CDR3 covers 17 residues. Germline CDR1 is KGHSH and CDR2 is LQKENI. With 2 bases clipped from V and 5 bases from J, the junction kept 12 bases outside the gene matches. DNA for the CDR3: TGTGCCAGCTCACCAGTATCAGGGACAGGGATTATGGAGACCCAGTACTTC. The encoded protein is CASSPVSGTGIMETQYF.

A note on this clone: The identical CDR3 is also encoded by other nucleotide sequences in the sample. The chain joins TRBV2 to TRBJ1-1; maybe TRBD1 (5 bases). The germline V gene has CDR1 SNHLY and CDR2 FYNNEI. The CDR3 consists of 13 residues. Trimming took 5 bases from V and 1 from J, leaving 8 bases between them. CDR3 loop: CASSQTGNTEAFF. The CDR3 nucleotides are TGTGCCAGCAGTCAAACAGGGAACACTGAAGCTTTCTTT.

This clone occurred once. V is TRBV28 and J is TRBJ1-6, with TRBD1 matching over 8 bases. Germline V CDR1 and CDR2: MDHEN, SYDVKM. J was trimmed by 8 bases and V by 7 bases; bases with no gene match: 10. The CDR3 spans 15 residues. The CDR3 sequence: CASNTPGTGYSPLHF. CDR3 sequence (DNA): TGTGCCAGCAATACCCCGGGGACAGGTTATTCACCCCTCCACTTT.

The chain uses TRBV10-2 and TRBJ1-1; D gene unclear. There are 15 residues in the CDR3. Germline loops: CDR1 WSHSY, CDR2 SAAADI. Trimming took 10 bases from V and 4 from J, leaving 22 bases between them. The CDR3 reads CATLGWPTGSTEAFF. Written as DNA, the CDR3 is TGCGCCACCCTGGGTTGGCCAACTGGGTCCACTGAAGCTTTCTTT.

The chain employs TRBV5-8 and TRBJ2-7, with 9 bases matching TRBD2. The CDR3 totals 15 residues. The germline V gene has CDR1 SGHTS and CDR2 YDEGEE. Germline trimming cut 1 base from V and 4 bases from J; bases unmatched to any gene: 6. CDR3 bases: TGTGCCAGCAGCTTGCAAGCGGGAGGTTCATACGAGCAGTACTTC. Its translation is CASSLQAGGSYEQYF.

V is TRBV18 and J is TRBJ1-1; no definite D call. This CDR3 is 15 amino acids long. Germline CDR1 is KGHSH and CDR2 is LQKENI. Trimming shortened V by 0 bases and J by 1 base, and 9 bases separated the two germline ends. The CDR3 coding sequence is TGTGCCAGCTCACCACCGGCTCGGTCGAACACTGAAGCTTTCTTT. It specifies CASSPPARSNTEAFF. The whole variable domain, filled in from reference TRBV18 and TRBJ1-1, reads NAGVMQNPRHLVRRRGQEARLRCSPMKGHSHVYWYRQLPEEGLKFMVYLQKENIIDESGMPKERFSAEFPKEGPSILRIQQVVRGDSAAYFCASSPPARSNTEAFFGQGTRLTVV.

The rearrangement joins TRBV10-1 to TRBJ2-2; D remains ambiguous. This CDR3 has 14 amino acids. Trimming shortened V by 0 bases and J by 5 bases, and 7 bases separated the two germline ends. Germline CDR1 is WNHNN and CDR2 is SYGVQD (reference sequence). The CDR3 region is CASSESGRTGELFF. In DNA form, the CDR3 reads TGCGCCAGCAGTGAGTCAGGCAGAACCGGGGAGCTGTTTTTT.

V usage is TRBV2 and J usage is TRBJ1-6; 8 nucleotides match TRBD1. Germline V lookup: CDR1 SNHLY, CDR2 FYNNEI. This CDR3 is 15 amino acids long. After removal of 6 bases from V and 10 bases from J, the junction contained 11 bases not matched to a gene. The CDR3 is CASSTGQGVRSPLHF. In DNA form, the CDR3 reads TGTGCCAGCAGCACCGGACAGGGAGTGCGGTCACCCCTCCACTTT.

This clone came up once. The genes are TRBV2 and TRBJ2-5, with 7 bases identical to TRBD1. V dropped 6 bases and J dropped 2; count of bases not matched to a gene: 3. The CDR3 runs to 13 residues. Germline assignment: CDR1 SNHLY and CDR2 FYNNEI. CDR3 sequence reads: CASRTGWQETQYF. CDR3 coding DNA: TGTGCCAGCAGGACAGGGTGGCAAGAGACCCAGTACTTC.

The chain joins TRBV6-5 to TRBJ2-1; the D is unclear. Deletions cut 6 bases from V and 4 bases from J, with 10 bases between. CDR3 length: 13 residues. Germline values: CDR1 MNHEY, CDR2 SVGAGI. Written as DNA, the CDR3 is TGTGCCAGCAGCGGTGACAAGTACAATGAGCAGTTCTTC. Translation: CASSGDKYNEQFF.

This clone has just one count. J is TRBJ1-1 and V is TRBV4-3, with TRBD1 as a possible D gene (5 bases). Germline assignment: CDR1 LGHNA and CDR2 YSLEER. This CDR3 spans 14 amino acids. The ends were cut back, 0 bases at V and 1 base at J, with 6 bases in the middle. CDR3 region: CASSQETANTEAFF. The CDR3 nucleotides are TGCGCCAGCAGCCAAGAGACAGCGAACACTGAAGCTTTCTTT.

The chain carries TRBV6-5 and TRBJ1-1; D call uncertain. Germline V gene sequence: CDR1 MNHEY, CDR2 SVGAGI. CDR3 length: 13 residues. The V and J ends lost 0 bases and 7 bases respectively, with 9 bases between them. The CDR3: CASSYSLSGEAFF. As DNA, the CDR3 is TGTGCCAGCAGTTACTCGTTATCCGGTGAAGCTTTCTTT.

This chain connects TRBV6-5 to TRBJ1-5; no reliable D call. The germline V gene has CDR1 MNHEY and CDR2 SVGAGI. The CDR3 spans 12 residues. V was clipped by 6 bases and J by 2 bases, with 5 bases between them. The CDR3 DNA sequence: TGTGCCAGCAGAGGCCGCAATCAGCCCCAGCATTTT. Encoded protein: CASRGRNQPQHF.

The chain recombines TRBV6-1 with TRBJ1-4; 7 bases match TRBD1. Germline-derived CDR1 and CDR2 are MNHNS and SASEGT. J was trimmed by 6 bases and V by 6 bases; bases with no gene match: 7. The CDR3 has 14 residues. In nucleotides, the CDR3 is TGTGCCAGCAGGACCGGGACAGCCTATGAAAAACTGTTTTTT. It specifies CASRTGTAYEKLFF.

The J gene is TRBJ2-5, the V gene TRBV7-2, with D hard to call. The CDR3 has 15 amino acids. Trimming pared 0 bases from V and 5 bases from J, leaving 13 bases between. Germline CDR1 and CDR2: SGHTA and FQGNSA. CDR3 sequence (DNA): TGTGCCAGCAGCTTAGCCCGGACCGGTGGGGAGACCCAGTACTTC. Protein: CASSLARTGGETQYF.

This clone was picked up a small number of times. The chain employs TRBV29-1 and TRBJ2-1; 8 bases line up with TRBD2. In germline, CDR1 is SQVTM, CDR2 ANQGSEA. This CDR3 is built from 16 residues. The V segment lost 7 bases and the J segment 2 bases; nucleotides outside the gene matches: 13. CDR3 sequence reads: CSGKPGSGATYNEQFF. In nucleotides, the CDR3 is TGCAGCGGCAAACCAGGTAGCGGGGCAACCTACAATGAGCAGTTCTTC.

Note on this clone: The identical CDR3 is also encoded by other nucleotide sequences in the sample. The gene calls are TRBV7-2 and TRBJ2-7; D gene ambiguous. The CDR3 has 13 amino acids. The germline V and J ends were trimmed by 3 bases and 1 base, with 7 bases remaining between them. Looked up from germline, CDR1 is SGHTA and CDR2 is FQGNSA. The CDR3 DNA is TGTGCCAGCAGCTTGGCCTATTCCTACGAGCAGTACTTC. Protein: CASSLAYSYEQYF. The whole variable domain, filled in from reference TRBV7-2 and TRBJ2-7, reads GAGVSQSPSNKVTEKGKDVELRCDPISGHTALYWYRQSLGQGLEFLIYFQGNSAPDKSGLPSDRFSAERTGGSVSTLTIQRTQQEDSAVYLCASSLAYSYEQYFGPGTRLTVT.

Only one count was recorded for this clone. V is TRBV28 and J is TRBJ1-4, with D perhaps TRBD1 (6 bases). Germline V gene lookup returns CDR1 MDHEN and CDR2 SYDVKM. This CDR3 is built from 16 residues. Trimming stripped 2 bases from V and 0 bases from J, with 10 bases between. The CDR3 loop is CASSLEGEATNEKLFF. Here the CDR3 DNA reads TGTGCCAGCAGTTTAGAGGGGGAAGCAACTAATGAAAAACTGTTTTTT.

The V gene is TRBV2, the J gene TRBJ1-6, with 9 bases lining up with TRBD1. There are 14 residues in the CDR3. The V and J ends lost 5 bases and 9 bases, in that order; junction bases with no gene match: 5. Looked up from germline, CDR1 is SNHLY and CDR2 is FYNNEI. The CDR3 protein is CASSLTGGLSPLHF. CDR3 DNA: TGTGCCAGCAGTTTAACAGGGGGCCTTTCACCCCTCCACTTT. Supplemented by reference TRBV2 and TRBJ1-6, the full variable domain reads EPEVTQTPSHQVTQMGQEVILRCVPISNHLYFYWYRQILGQKVEFLVSFYNNEISEKSEIFDDQFSVERPDGSNFTLKIRSTKLEDSAMYFCASSLTGGLSPLHFGNGTRLTVT.

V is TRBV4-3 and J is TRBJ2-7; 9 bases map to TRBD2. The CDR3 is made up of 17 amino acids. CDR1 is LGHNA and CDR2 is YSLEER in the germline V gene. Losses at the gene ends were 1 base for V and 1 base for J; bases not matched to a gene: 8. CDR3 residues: CASSQGHMTSGSYEQYF. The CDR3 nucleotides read TGCGCCAGCAGCCAAGGTCATATGACTAGCGGATCCTACGAGCAGTACTTC.